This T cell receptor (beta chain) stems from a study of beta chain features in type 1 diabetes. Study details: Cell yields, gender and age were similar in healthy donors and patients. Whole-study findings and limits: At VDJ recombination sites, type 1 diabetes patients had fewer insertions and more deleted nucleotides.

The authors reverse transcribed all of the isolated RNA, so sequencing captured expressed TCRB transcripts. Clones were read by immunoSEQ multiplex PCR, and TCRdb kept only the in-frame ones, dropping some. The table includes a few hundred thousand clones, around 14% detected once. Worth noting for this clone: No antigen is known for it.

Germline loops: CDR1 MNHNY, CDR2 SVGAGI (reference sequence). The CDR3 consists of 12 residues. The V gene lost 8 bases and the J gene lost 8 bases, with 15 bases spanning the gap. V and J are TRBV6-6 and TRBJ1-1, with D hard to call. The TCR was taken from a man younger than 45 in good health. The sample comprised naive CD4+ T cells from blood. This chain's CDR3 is CASGDGPWEAFF. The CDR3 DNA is TGTGCCAGCGGCGATGGGCCATGGGAAGCTTTCTTT.